This TCR beta chain was documented in a study of spatial heterogeneity in lung cancer. Study context: Beta-chain sequences were consistently detected more often than alpha-chain sequences.

TCR cDNA molecules were tagged individually, and each one carried a unique molecular identifier. One entry per CDR3 protein, called by TCRdb with MiXCR from the 5' RACE reads. The profile shows about 3,300 distinct CDR3 sequences, over 7.5% of them singletons. This clonotype is labeled medium-sized. V was cut by 1 base and J by 6 bases, with 8 bases left in between. The CDR3 contains 13 residues. Germline assignment: CDR1 SGHNT and CDR2 YENEEA. Noted time point: sample taken at primary tumor resection. Samples were donated by 72 untreated early-stage non-small cell lung cancer patients. No cells were sorted before sequencing. The whole RNA sequenced was extracted from tumor, nontumor lung or frozen PBMC.

The chain couples TRBV11-3 to TRBJ2-3; D may be TRBD2 (5 bases). This material consisted of normal lung tissue next to the tumor, taken at surgery. This TCR came from a male donor with early-stage non-small cell lung cancer. The CDR3 region has the DNA TGTGCCAGCAGCTTAGCCGGGGATGATACGCAGTATTTT. This codes for CASSLAGDDTQYF. Together with reference TRBV11-3 and TRBJ2-3, the CDR3 gives the full variable domain: EAGVVQSPRYKIIEKKQPVAFWCNPISGHNTLYWYLQNLGQGPELLIRYENEEAVDDSQLPKDRFSAERLKGVDSTLKIQPAELGDSAVYLCASSLAGDDTQYFGPGTRLTVL.